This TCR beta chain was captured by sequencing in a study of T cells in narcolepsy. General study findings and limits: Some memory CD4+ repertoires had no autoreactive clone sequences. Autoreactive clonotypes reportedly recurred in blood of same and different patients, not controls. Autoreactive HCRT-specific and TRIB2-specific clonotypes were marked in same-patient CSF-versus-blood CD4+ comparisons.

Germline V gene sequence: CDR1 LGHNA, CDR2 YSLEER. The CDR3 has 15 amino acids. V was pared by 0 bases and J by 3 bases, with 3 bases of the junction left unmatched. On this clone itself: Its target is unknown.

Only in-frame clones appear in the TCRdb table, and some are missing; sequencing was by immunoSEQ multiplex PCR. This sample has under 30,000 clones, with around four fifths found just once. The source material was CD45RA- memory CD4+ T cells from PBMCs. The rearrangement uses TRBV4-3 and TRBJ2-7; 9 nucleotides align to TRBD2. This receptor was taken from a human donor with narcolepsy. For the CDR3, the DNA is TGCGCCAGCAGCCAAGATTTGACTAGCGGCTACGAGCAGTACTTC. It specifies CASSQDLTSGYEQYF.